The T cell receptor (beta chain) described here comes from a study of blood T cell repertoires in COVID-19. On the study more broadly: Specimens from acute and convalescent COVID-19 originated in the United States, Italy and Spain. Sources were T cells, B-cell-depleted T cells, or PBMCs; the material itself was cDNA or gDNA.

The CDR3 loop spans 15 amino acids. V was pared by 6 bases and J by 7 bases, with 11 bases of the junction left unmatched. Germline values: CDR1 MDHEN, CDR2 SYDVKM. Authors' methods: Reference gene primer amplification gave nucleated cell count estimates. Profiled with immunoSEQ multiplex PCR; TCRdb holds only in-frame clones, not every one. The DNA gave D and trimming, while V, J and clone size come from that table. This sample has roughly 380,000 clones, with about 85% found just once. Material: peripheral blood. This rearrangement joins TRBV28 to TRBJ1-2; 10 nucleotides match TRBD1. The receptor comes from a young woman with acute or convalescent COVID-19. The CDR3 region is CASSRQGAPSGGYTF. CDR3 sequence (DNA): TGTGCCAGCAGCAGACAGGGGGCCCCCAGTGGTGGCTACACCTTC.